Described below is a single TCR beta chain sequence and its context. After isolation, RNA underwent reverse transcription to generate cDNA as the sequencing template. Assay: immunoSEQ multiplex PCR; the TCRdb copy retains only in-frame clones and omits some. This table has 220,000 or so clones, 50% to 60% appearing once. The entry originates in a study of CD8+ T cells in alopecia areata. Germline V gene sequence: CDR1 MNHNS, CDR2 SASEGT. V was shortened by 1 base and J by 4 bases, with 10 bases between the two germline ends. This CDR3 spans 14 amino acids. The chain is built from TRBV6-1 and TRBJ1-2; D remains ambiguous. This TCR derives from a human donor with alopecia areata. The material sequenced was CD4+ T cells sorted from blood, taken at week 0. The CDR3 sequence is CASSEDGGIYGYTF. CDR3 DNA: TGTGCCAGCAGTGAAGACGGCGGGATCTATGGCTACACCTTC.